Below are 27 T cell receptor beta chains sequenced from a single sample in a study of cytomegalovirus exposure and HLA in healthy donors. The PCR made use of 60 Vbeta and 13 Jbeta primers. The data were produced by immunoSEQ multiplex PCR, yet TCRdb's version contains in-frame clones alone and is incomplete. The sample carries about 110,000 clones, less than 80% recorded once. The material sequenced was PBMCs. Receptors originate from a man aged 25-40 years in good health and CMV-seronegative.

This clone was observed a handful of times. This chain joins TRBV5-1 and TRBJ2-1, with 14 bases fitting TRBD2. The germline V gene encodes CDR1 SGHRS and CDR2 YFSETQ. Trimming took 4 bases from V and 2 from J; bases not matched to a gene: 14. CDR3 size: 20 residues. The DNA of the CDR3 is TGCGCCAGCAGCCAGCCGGGACTAGCGGGAGAGGTGAACCCCTACAATGAGCAGTTCTTC. It encodes CASSQPGLAGEVNPYNEQFF.

In the case of this clone: This sample also contains other DNA sequences that code for the same CDR3. The V call is TRBV4-1, the J call TRBJ1-2, with D possibly being TRBD1 (5 bases). The CDR3 has 14 amino acids. V lost 4 bases and J lost 2, with 11 bases in between. From germline, CDR1 is MGHRA and CDR2 YSYEKL. CDR3 sequence reads: CASSPRGGNYGYTF. DNA for the CDR3: TGCGCCAGCAGCCCTCGTGGGGGGAACTATGGCTACACCTTC.

The J gene is TRBJ2-7, the V gene TRBV27; 11 bases are shared with TRBD1. Losses at the gene ends were 4 bases for V and 9 bases for J; bases not matched to a gene: 8. CDR3 length: 14 amino acids. The germline gives CDR1 MNHEY, CDR2 SMNVEV (reference sequence). Written as DNA, the CDR3 is TGTGCCAGCAGTTCCTCCGGGACAGGGGGAGGGCAGTACTTC. Amino acid sequence: CASSSSGTGGGQYF.

The J gene is TRBJ1-1, the V gene TRBV11-1; D ambiguous. The CDR3 has 16 amino acids. CDR1 SGHAT and CDR2 FQDESV come from the germline V gene (reference sequence). V lost 5 bases to trimming and J lost 2 bases, with 18 bases between them. The CDR3 nucleotides are TGTGCCAGCAGCGCGACCTCCAGGCATCTAAACACTGAAGCTTTCTTT. It translates to CASSATSRHLNTEAFF.

V is TRBV18 and J is TRBJ2-7; D is unclear. The CDR3 runs to 12 residues. The germline gives CDR1 KGHSH, CDR2 LQKENI. V dropped 1 base and J dropped 3 bases, with 4 bases sitting between them. CDR3 sequence: CASSPLGYEQYF. The CDR3, as DNA: TGTGCCAGCTCACCACTCGGCTACGAGCAGTACTTC.

The chain has TRBV2 and TRBJ2-4, with a tentative D call TRBD2 (5 bases). The V end was cut by 7 bases, the J end by 0 bases, with 7 bases between. Germline values: CDR1 SNHLY, CDR2 FYNNEI. The CDR3 totals 13 residues. This CDR3 is CASKEVAKNIQYF. DNA for the CDR3: TGTGCCAGCAAGGAGGTAGCCAAAAACATTCAGTACTTC.

This clone has more than one count but fewer than ten. The chain is built from TRBV6-1 and TRBJ1-5; D not certain. There are 18 residues in the CDR3. Germline V lookup: CDR1 MNHNS, CDR2 SASEGT. Deletions cut 2 bases from V and 2 bases from J, with 19 bases between. The CDR3 is CASSEFPRAHSGNQPQHF. As DNA, the CDR3 is TGTGCCAGCAGTGAATTTCCGAGGGCTCATAGTGGCAATCAGCCCCAGCATTTT.

The V call is TRBV30, the J call TRBJ2-1; 10 bases line up with TRBD2. This CDR3 has 17 residues. In germline, CDR1 is GTSNPN, CDR2 SVGIG (reference sequence). V lost 1 base to trimming and J lost 2 bases; unmatched junction nucleotides: 8. CDR3 residues: CAWSDIGAGGAYNEQFF. Written as DNA, the CDR3 is TGTGCCTGGAGTGACATAGGAGCGGGAGGGGCCTACAATGAGCAGTTCTTC.

The V call is TRBV4-1, the J call TRBJ1-5; D not resolved. Germline CDR1 is MGHRA and CDR2 is YSYEKL. V lost 0 bases to trimming and J lost 6 bases, with 9 bases between them. The CDR3 has 14 residues. The CDR3 DNA reads as TGCGCCAGCAGCCAAGATTCCGTTCTTCAGCCCCAGCATTTT. Encoded protein: CASSQDSVLQPQHF.

This chain connects TRBV27 to TRBJ2-1; no definite D call. The germline gives CDR1 MNHEY, CDR2 SMNVEV (reference sequence). V lost 6 bases to trimming and J lost 4 bases, with 13 bases between them. This CDR3 comprises 14 residues. This CDR3 is CASSSQHVYNEQFF. CDR3 DNA sequence: TGTGCCAGCAGCTCACAACATGTGTACAATGAGCAGTTCTTC.

This chain joins TRBV5-6 and TRBJ1-4; D might be TRBD1 (5 bases). The CDR3 loop spans 16 amino acids. In germline, CDR1 is SGHDT, CDR2 YYEEEE. Trimming removed 4 bases from V and 0 bases from J, with 13 bases in between. In nucleotides, the CDR3 is TGTGCCAGCAGCACAACAGGAGATGCAACTAATGAAAAACTGTTTTTT. As protein: CASSTTGDATNEKLFF.

The chain carries TRBV27 and TRBJ2-7, with 12 bases lining up with TRBD2. Germline CDR1 is MNHEY and CDR2 is SMNVEV (reference sequence). This CDR3 has 16 amino acids. V trimming: 10 bases; J trimming: 3 bases; junction bases outside the gene matches: 13. CDR3 in amino acids: CATLGLAGLGLYEQYF. CDR3 coding DNA: TGTGCCACCCTCGGACTAGCGGGATTGGGGCTCTACGAGCAGTACTTC.

The chain is built from TRBV2 and TRBJ2-7; D might be TRBD2 (6 bases). Germline-derived CDR1 and CDR2 are SNHLY and FYNNEI. The length of the CDR3 is 14 residues. V lost 7 bases to trimming and J lost 2 bases, with 15 bases between them. The CDR3 protein is CASIRRENPYEQYF. CDR3 sequence (DNA): TGTGCCAGCATCAGGAGGGAAAATCCCTACGAGCAGTACTTC. Drawing the rest from reference TRBV2 and TRBJ2-7, the complete variable domain is EPEVTQTPSHQVTQMGQEVILRCVPISNHLYFYWYRQILGQKVEFLVSFYNNEISEKSEIFDDQFSVERPDGSNFTLKIRSTKLEDSAMYFCASIRRENPYEQYFGPGTRLTVT.

This clone was recorded a few times. The V call is TRBV11-3, the J call TRBJ1-1; no firm D call. V gave up 5 bases and J gave up 0 bases, with 7 bases separating them. Germline CDR1 is SGHNT and CDR2 is YENEEA. The CDR3 sequence is 13 residues long. As DNA, the CDR3 is TGTGCCAGCAGCCCACACATGAACACTGAAGCTTTCTTT. It is translated as CASSPHMNTEAFF. Filled out from reference TRBV11-3 and TRBJ1-1, the complete variable domain reads EAGVVQSPRYKIIEKKQPVAFWCNPISGHNTLYWYLQNLGQGPELLIRYENEEAVDDSQLPKDRFSAERLKGVDSTLKIQPAELGDSAVYLCASSPHMNTEAFFGQGTRLTVV.

This clone was picked up one time. The V call is TRBV29-1, the J call TRBJ2-2; D is possibly TRBD1 (5 bases). The CDR3 has 13 amino acids. Trimming stripped 3 bases from V and 2 bases from J, with 7 bases between. CDR1 and CDR2 (germline): SQVTM, ANQGSEA. In nucleotides, the CDR3 is TGCAGCGTTGATCAGGGTAACACCGGGGAGCTGTTTTTT. It translates to CSVDQGNTGELFF.

This CDR3 is CASSPPGGLNEKLFF. CDR3 bases: TGTGCCAGCAGCCCGCCGGGGGGCTTAAATGAAAAACTGTTTTTT. This rearrangement joins TRBV14 to TRBJ1-4; a possible D gene is TRBD1 (6 bases). The V end was cut by 4 bases, the J end by 5 bases, with 14 bases between. This CDR3 spans 15 amino acids. CDR1 and CDR2 from the germline V gene are SGHDN and FVKESK. Together with reference TRBV14 and TRBJ1-4, the CDR3 gives the full variable domain: EAGVTQFPSHSVIEKGQTVTLRCDPISGHDNLYWYRRVMGKEIKFLLHFVKESKQDESGMPNNRFLAERTGGTYSTLKVQPAELEDSGVYFCASSPPGGLNEKLFFGSGTQLSVL.

The chain couples TRBV9 to TRBJ2-1; 7 nucleotides line up with TRBD2. Germline lookup yields CDR1 SGDLS and CDR2 YYNGEE. The CDR3 runs 17 residues. The V segment lost 0 bases and the J segment 4 bases; nucleotides outside the gene matches: 10. In DNA, the CDR3 is TGTGCCAGCAGCGTAGCTTTGGAGGGGAGGGGTTACAATGAGCAGTTCTTC. Translated, it gives CASSVALEGRGYNEQFF.

The table lists this clone with a few counts. The gene calls are TRBV21-1 and TRBJ1-1; the DNA was not compared with TRBD1, the D call given in the table. TRBV21-1 is an annotated pseudogene. The CDR3 has 11 amino acids. In nucleotides, the CDR3 is TGTGCCAGCAGAAGGGGCACTGAAGCTTTCTTT. This encodes CASRRGTEAFF.

This chain connects TRBV19 to TRBJ2-3; D is perhaps TRBD2 (5 bases). Germline lookup yields CDR1 LNHDA and CDR2 SQIVND (reference sequence). CDR3 length: 16 residues. Trimming took off 3 bases at V and 3 bases at J, with 16 bases between the two ends. The CDR3 region has the DNA TGTGCCAGTAGTATCGGAAAGGGCGGAGGAACAGATACGCAGTATTTT. Protein product: CASSIGKGGGTDTQYF.

A remark on this clone: Different DNA sequences within this sample yield the same CDR3. The chain is built from TRBV5-1 and TRBJ2-7, with D hard to call. From germline, CDR1 is SGHRS and CDR2 YFSETQ. This CDR3 contains 13 residues. Deletions cut 1 base from V and 1 base from J, with 6 bases between. The CDR3 region has the DNA TGCGCCAGCAGCTTGCGCGTATCCTACGAGCAGTACTTC. Translation gives CASSLRVSYEQYF.

This clone was counted once. The rearrangement uses TRBV7-9 and TRBJ2-5, with D perhaps TRBD1 (6 bases). Germline assignment: CDR1 SEHNR and CDR2 FQNEAQ (reference sequence). This CDR3 region has 16 residues. Trimming removed 1 base at V and 5 bases at J, with 17 bases between. CDR3 nucleotide sequence: TGTGCCAGCAGCTTAGTAGTACAGGGACCTTGGGAGACCCAGTACTTC. Translation gives CASSLVVQGPWETQYF.

This clone showed up just a few times. The V and J genes are TRBV6-1 and TRBJ1-4; D is unresolved. V was pared by 10 bases and J by 2 bases, with 14 bases between. Germline CDR1 and CDR2: MNHNS and SASEGT. The CDR3 loop spans 14 amino acids. CDR3: CATSDRGTNEKLFF. DNA for the CDR3: TGTGCCACCTCCGACCGGGGTACTAATGAAAAACTGTTTTTT.

This clone was seen only a few times. A junction boundary mismatches the germline segment, possibly from a read error. The rearrangement joins TRBV6-1 to TRBJ1-2; tentatively, D is TRBD1 (5 bases). CDR1 MNHNS and CDR2 SASEGT come from the germline V gene. The length of the CDR3 is 11 residues. Here the CDR3 reads CASSVFREFSF. CDR3 nucleotide sequence: TGTGCCAGCAGCGTGTTCAGGGAATTCAGCTTC.

The rearrangement joins TRBV9 to TRBJ2-1; no clear D gene. CDR1 is SGDLS, CDR2 YYNGEE, per germline. The CDR3 length is 11 residues. The germline V and J ends were trimmed by 2 bases and 6 bases, with 3 bases remaining between them. CDR3 nucleotides: TGTGCCAGCAGCGTGGCCAATGAGCAGTTCTTC. Protein: CASSVANEQFF.

Worth noting for this clone: The sample carries other DNA sequences with the same CDR3. The chain is built from TRBV7-2 and TRBJ1-1, with TRBD1 identical over 9 bases. V gave up 1 base and J gave up 11 bases; unmatched junction bases: 5. Germline assignment: CDR1 SGHTA and CDR2 FQGNSA. The CDR3 length is 13 residues. CDR3 amino acids: CASSLEDRGRAFF. The CDR3 nucleotides are TGTGCCAGCAGCTTAGAGGACAGGGGCCGGGCTTTCTTT.

The chain combines TRBV30 with TRBJ2-7, with 9 bases that match TRBD1. V was pared by 5 bases and J by 1 base, with 6 bases of the junction left unmatched. Germline V gene data show CDR1 as GTSNPN and CDR2 as SVGIG (reference sequence). The CDR3 has 14 residues. CDR3 region: CAWDTGGPSYEQYF. The CDR3 nucleotides read TGTGCCTGGGACACAGGGGGCCCTTCCTACGAGCAGTACTTC.

The chain employs TRBV19 and TRBJ1-1, with D possibly being TRBD1 (5 bases). The CDR3 is made up of 15 amino acids. The ends were cut back, 7 bases at V and 2 bases at J, with 17 bases in the middle. Germline CDR1 reads LNHDA; CDR2 reads SQIVND (reference sequence). The CDR3 loop reads CASTMGAGFNTEAFF. The CDR3 DNA follows: TGTGCCAGTACCATGGGCGCAGGGTTTAACACTGAAGCTTTCTTT.